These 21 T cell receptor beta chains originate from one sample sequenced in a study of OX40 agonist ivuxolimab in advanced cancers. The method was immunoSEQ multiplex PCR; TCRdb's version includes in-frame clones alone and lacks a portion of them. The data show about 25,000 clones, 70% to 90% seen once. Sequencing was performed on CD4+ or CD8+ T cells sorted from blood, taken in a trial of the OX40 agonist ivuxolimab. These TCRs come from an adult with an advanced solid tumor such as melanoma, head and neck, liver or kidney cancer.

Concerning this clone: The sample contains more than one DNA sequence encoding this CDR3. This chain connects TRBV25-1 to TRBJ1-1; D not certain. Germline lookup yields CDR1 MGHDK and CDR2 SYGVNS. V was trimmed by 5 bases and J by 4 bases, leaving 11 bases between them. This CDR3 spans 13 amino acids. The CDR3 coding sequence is TGTGCCAGCAGTTTGGGCGGTGGCACTGAAGCTTTCTTT. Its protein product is CASSLGGGTEAFF.

DNA of the CDR3: TGCGCCAGCAGCTTGGAAGGGCTAGATACGCAGTATTTT. It encodes CASSLEGLDTQYF. The chain links TRBV5-1 to TRBJ2-3; D gene unclear. The CDR3 extends over 13 amino acids. Germline V gene lookup returns CDR1 SGHRS and CDR2 YFSETQ. Trimming pared 0 bases from V and 5 bases from J, leaving 7 bases between.

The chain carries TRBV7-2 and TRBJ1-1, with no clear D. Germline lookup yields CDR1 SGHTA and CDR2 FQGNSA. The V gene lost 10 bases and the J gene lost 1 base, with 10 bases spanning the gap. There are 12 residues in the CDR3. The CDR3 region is CAIRTGNTEAFF. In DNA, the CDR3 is TGTGCCATCCGGACGGGGAACACTGAAGCTTTCTTT.

The CDR3 bases are TGTGCCAGCAGTTATTCCCCGGGACTAGCGGGAGAGACCCAGTACTTC. Amino acids: CASSYSPGLAGETQYF. The genes are TRBV6-5 and TRBJ2-5; 12 bases line up with TRBD2. CDR3 length: 16 residues. Germline CDR1 reads MNHEY; CDR2 reads SVGAGI. Losses at the gene ends were 3 bases for V and 4 bases for J; bases not matched to a gene: 6.

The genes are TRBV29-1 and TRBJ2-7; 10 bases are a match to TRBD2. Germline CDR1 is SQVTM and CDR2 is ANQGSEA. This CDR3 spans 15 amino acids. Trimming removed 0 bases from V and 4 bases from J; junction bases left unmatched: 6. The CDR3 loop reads CSVEDRDSGRYEQYF. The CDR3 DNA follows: TGCAGCGTTGAAGATCGTGATAGCGGGAGGTACGAGCAGTACTTC.

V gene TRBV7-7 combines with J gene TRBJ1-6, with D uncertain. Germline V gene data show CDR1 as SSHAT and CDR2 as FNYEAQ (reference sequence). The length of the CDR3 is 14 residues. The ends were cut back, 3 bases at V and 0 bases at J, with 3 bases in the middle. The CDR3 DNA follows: TGTGCCAGCAGCTTCAGCTCCTATAATTCACCCCTCCACTTT. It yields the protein CASSFSSYNSPLHF.

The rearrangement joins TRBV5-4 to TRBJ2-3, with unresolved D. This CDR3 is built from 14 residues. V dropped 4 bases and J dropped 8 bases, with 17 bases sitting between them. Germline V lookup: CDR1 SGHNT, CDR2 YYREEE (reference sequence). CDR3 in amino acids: CASSLRTNDGTQYF. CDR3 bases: TGTGCCAGCAGCCTACGGACCAATGATGGTACGCAGTATTTT.

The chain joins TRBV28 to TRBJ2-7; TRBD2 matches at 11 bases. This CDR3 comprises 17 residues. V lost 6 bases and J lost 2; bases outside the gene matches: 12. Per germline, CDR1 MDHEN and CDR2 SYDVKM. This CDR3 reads CASSSGNSGRGAYEQYF. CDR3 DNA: TGTGCCAGCAGCTCGGGAAATAGCGGGAGGGGGGCCTACGAGCAGTACTTC.

For the CDR3, the DNA is TGTGCCAGCAGTTTCCTCGGGTCCTACAATGAGCAGTTCTTC. Translation: CASSFLGSYNEQFF. The rearrangement links TRBV27 to TRBJ2-1, with D uncertain. Trimming took 3 bases from V and 1 from J, leaving 7 bases between them. Germline CDR1 and CDR2: MNHEY and SMNVEV (reference sequence). The CDR3 has 14 amino acids.

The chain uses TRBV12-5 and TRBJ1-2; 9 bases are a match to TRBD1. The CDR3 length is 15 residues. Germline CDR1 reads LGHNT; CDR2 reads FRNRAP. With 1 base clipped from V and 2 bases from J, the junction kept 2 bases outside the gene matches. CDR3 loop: CASGLGQGGNYGYTF. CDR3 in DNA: TGTGCTAGTGGTTTGGGACAGGGGGGAAACTATGGCTACACCTTC.

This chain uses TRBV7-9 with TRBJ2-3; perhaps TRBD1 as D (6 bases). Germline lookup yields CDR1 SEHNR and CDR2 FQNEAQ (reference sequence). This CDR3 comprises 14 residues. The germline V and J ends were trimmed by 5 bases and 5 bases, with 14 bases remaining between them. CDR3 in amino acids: CASSPGQFLDTQYF. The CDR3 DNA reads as TGTGCCAGCAGCCCGGGACAATTTCTAGATACGCAGTATTTT.

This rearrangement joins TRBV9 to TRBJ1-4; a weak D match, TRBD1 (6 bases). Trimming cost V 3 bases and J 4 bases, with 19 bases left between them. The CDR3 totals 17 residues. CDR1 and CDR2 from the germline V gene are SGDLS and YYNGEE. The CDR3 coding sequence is TGTGCCAGCAGCGCGGGTGATGGGGGCCCCTTTAATGAAAAACTGTTTTTT. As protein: CASSAGDGGPFNEKLFF.

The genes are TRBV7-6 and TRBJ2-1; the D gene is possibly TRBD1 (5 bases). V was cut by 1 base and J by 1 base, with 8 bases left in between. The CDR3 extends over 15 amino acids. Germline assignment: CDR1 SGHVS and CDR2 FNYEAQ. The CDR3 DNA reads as TGTGCCAGCAGCTTAGAAGGGGTTTCCTACAATGAGCAGTTCTTC. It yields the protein CASSLEGVSYNEQFF.

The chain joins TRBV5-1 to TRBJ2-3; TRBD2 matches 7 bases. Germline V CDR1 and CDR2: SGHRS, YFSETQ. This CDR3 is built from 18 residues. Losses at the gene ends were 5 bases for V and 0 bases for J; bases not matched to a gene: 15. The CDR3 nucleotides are TGCGCCAGCAGGTTCAGGCTAGCGGAAATCCCTAGCACAGATACGCAGTATTTT. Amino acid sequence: CASRFRLAEIPSTDTQYF. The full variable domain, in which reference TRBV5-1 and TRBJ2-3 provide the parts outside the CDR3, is KAGVTQTPRYLIKTRGQQVTLSCSPISGHRSVSWYQQTPGQGLQFLFEYFSETQRNKGNFPGRFSGRQFSNSRSEMNVSTLELGDSALYLCASRFRLAEIPSTDTQYFGPGTRLTVL.

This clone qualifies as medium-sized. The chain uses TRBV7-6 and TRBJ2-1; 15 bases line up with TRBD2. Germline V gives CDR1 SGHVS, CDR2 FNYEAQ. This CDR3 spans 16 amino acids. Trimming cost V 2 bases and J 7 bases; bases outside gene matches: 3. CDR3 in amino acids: CASSLTGTSGRNEQFF. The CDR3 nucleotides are TGTGCCAGCAGCTTAACCGGGACTAGCGGGAGGAATGAGCAGTTCTTC.

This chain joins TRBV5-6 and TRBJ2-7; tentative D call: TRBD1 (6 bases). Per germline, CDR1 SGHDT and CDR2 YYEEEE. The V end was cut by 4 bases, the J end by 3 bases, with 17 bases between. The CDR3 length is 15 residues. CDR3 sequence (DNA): TGTGCCAGCAGCCCCGGACCACAGGGCCACTACGAGCAGTACTTC. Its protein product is CASSPGPQGHYEQYF. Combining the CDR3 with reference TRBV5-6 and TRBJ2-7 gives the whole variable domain DAGVTQSPTHLIKTRGQQVTLRCSPKSGHDTVSWYQQALGQGPQFIFQYYEEEERQRGNFPDRFSGHQFPNYSSELNVNALLLGDSALYLCASSPGPQGHYEQYFGPGTRLTVT.

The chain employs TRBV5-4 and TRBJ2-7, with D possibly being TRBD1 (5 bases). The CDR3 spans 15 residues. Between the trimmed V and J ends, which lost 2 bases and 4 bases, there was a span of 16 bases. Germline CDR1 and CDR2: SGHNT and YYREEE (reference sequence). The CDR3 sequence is CASSFYRRPGYEQYF. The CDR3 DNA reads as TGTGCCAGCAGCTTCTACAGGCGGCCGGGTTACGAGCAGTACTTC.

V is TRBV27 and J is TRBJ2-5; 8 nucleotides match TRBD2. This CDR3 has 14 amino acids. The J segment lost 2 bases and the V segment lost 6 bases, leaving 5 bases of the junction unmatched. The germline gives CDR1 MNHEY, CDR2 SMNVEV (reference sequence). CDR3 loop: CASSFKRGQETQYF. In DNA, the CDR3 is TGTGCCAGCAGCTTCAAGCGGGGGCAAGAGACCCAGTACTTC.

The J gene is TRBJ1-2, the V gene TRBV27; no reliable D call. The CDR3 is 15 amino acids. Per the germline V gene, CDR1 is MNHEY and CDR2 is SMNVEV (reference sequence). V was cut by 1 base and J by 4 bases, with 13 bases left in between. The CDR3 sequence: CASSLYETAPYGYTF. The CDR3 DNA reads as TGTGCCAGCAGTTTATATGAAACGGCACCCTATGGCTACACCTTC.

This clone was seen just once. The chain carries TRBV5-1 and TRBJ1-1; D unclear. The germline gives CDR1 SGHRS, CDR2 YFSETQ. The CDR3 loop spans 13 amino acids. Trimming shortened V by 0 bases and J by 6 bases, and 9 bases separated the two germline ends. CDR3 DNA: TGCGCCAGCAGCTTGGTCGCTGGTGCTGAAGCTTTCTTT. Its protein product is CASSLVAGAEAFF.

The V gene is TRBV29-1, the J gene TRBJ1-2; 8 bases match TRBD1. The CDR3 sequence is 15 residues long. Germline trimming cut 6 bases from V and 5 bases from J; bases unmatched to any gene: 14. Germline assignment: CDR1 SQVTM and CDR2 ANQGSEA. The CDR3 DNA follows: TGCAGCGTCTTGACCCCCGGACAGGGACTGTATGGCTACACCTTC. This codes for CSVLTPGQGLYGYTF.